This is a list of T cell receptor beta chains from one sample in a study of T cells in Graves' hyperthyroidism and ophthalmopathy. In TCRdb, the multiplex PCR reads were re-called with MiXCR into one record per CDR3 protein. This repertoire shows more than 95,000 distinct CDR3 sequences, less than 55% found once; its top ten account for roughly 26%. Sequenced: blood. These receptors originate from a man aged 35 to 55 with Graves' hyperthyroidism. Both conserved end residues are part of each CDR3. D genes are given only for firm matches. Some rows mark clone size as missing; the rest say once, few, many or name a class of expanded clone.

clone_size: -
v_call: TRBV20-1
d_call: TRBD1
j_call: TRBJ1-1
cdr3_aa: CSARDHIPGGTEAFF
cdr3_nt: TGCAGTGCTAGGGACCATATACCAGGGGGCACGGAAGCTTTCTTT

clone_size: few
v_call: TRBV29-1
d_call: -
j_call: TRBJ1-5
cdr3_aa: CSVEVAGPDQPQHF
cdr3_nt: TGCAGCGTTGAAGTAGCGGGGCCCGATCAGCCCCAGCATTTT

clone_size: -
v_call: TRBV7-2
d_call: TRBD1
j_call: TRBJ2-1
cdr3_aa: CASSPPGQPYNGQFF
cdr3_nt: TGTGCCAGCAGTCCTCCGGGACAGCCCTACAATGGGCAGTTCTTC

clone_size: many
v_call: TRBV7-2
d_call: TRBD1
j_call: TRBJ1-5
cdr3_aa: CASSPMTGNQPQHF
cdr3_nt: TGTGCCAGCAGCCCCATGACAGGGAATCAGCCCCAGCATTTT

clone_size: -
v_call: TRBV18
d_call: -
j_call: TRBJ2-7
cdr3_aa: CASLPGSSYEQYF
cdr3_nt: TGTGCCAGCTTACCGGGAAGCTCCTACGAGCAGTACTTC

clone_size: -
v_call: TRBV7-2
d_call: TRBD1
j_call: TRBJ2-7
cdr3_aa: CASSFSGQGHEQYF
cdr3_nt: TGTGCCAGCAGCTTTTCAGGACAGGGGCACGAGCAGTACTTC

clone_size: few
v_call: TRBV15
d_call: -
j_call: TRBJ2-6
cdr3_aa: CATSREPNYGANVLTF
cdr3_nt: TGTGCCACCAGCAGAGAGCCGAACTATGGGGCCAACGTCCTGACTTTC

clone_size: -
v_call: TRBV5-6
d_call: -
j_call: TRBJ1-1
cdr3_aa: CASSRLGGSAEAFF
cdr3_nt: TGTGCCAGCAGCCGGTTGGGGGGGTCGGCTGAAGCGTTCTTT

clone_size: many
v_call: TRBV2
d_call: -
j_call: TRBJ2-7
cdr3_aa: CASSGGYYEQYF
cdr3_nt: TGTGCCAGCAGTGGAGGGTACTACGAGCAGTACTTC

clone_size: -
v_call: TRBV29-1
d_call: -
j_call: TRBJ2-1
cdr3_aa: CSVDHNNGQFF
cdr3_nt: TGCAGCGTCGACCACAACAATGGGCAGTTCTTC

clone_size: -
v_call: TRBV18
d_call: -
j_call: TRBJ1-2
cdr3_aa: CASSPREYGYTF
cdr3_nt: TGTGCCAGCTCACCACGAGAATATGGCTACACCTTC

clone_size: many
v_call: TRBV7-9
d_call: -
j_call: TRBJ2-1
cdr3_aa: CASSPRGAGSYNEQFF
cdr3_nt: TGTGCCAGCAGCCCCCGGGGGGCGGGCTCCTACAATGAGCAGTTCTTC

clone_size: many
v_call: TRBV4-1
d_call: -
j_call: TRBJ2-7
cdr3_aa: CASSQGSAIGEQYF
cdr3_nt: TGCGCCAGCAGCCAAGGATCGGCGATTGGAGAGCAGTACTTC

clone_size: many
v_call: TRBV4-3
d_call: -
j_call: TRBJ2-7
cdr3_aa: CASSPGGGVGEQYF
cdr3_nt: TGCGCCAGCAGCCCAGGGGGGGGAGTGGGCGAGCAGTACTTC

clone_size: many
v_call: TRBV12-3/TRBV12-4
d_call: TRBD2
j_call: TRBJ2-3
cdr3_aa: CASSPGLFSTDTQYF
cdr3_nt: TGTGCCAGCAGTCCGGGACTATTTAGCACAGATACGCAGTATTTT

clone_size: many
v_call: TRBV19
d_call: TRBD1
j_call: TRBJ2-2
cdr3_aa: CASSRQGAGELFF
cdr3_nt: TGTGCCAGTAGTAGACAGGGTGCGGGGGAGCTGTTTTTT

clone_size: many
v_call: TRBV7-2
d_call: -
j_call: TRBJ1-4
cdr3_aa: CASRARVATNEKLFF
cdr3_nt: TGTGCCAGCAGGGCCCGGGTTGCAACTAATGAAAAACTGTTTTTT

clone_size: -
v_call: TRBV7-8
d_call: -
j_call: TRBJ1-1
cdr3_aa: CACDRSILNTEAFF
cdr3_nt: TGTGCCTGCGACAGGAGCATCTTGAACACTGAAGCTTTCTTT

clone_size: -
v_call: TRBV6-4
d_call: -
j_call: TRBJ2-1
cdr3_aa: CASSEGRYNVQFF
cdr3_nt: TGTGCCAGTAGTGAAGGCAGATACAATGTGCAGTTCTTC

clone_size: many
v_call: TRBV29-1
d_call: -
j_call: TRBJ1-1
cdr3_aa: CTPSRKRRDDAEAFF
cdr3_nt: TGCACCCCCTCAAGGAAAAGGCGGGATGACGCTGAAGCTTTCTTT

clone_size: once
v_call: TRBV7-7
d_call: -
j_call: TRBJ2-1
cdr3_aa: CASSLGPGYNEQFF
cdr3_nt: TGTGCTAGCAGCTTAGGGCCAGGCTACAATGAGCAGTTCTTC

clone_size: -
v_call: TRBV7-2
d_call: -
j_call: TRBJ2-7
cdr3_aa: CAGSSYEQYF
cdr3_nt: TGTGCCGGGAGCTCCTACGAGCAGTACTTC

clone_size: many
v_call: TRBV27
d_call: -
j_call: TRBJ1-6
cdr3_aa: CASSSDLDYSPLHF
cdr3_nt: TGTGCCAGCAGTTCCGACTTAGACTATTCACCCCTCCACTTT

clone_size: once
v_call: TRBV20-1
d_call: TRBD1
j_call: TRBJ1-2
cdr3_aa: CSARGTEYGYTF
cdr3_nt: TGCAGTGCCCGCGGGACAGAGTATGGCTACACCTTC

clone_size: many
v_call: TRBV29-1
d_call: -
j_call: TRBJ1-1
cdr3_aa: CSVEFSNRYTEAFF
cdr3_nt: TGCAGCGTTGAGTTCAGTAACCGGTACACTGAAGCTTTCTTT

clone_size: many
v_call: TRBV20-1
d_call: -
j_call: TRBJ2-1
cdr3_aa: CSALDYSPSSYNEQFF
cdr3_nt: TGCAGTGCCTTAGACTACTCCCCGAGCTCCTACAATGAGCAGTTCTTC

clone_size: many
v_call: TRBV5-6
d_call: -
j_call: TRBJ2-5
cdr3_aa: CASSLRWGETQYF
cdr3_nt: TGTGCCAGCAGCCTCAGGTGGGGAGAGACCCAGTACTTC

clone_size: many
v_call: TRBV19
d_call: -
j_call: TRBJ1-5
cdr3_aa: CASSILGTKEQPQHF
cdr3_nt: TGTGCCAGTAGTATACTCGGGACGAAGGAACAGCCCCAGCATTTT

clone_size: -
v_call: TRBV7-9
d_call: -
j_call: TRBJ1-1
cdr3_aa: CASRTGQGTEAFF
cdr3_nt: TGTGCCAGCAGAACAGGGCAGGGCACTGAAGCTTTCTTT

clone_size: -
v_call: TRBV7-8
d_call: TRBD1
j_call: TRBJ1-2
cdr3_aa: CASSLRDRGLYNGYTF
cdr3_nt: TGTGCCAGCAGCTTACGGGACAGGGGTCTATACAATGGCTACACCTTC

clone_size: few
v_call: TRBV9
d_call: -
j_call: TRBJ2-1
cdr3_aa: CASSASYNEQFF
cdr3_nt: TGTGCCAGCAGCGCGAGCTACAATGAGCAGTTCTTC

clone_size: many
v_call: TRBV10-1
d_call: -
j_call: TRBJ2-3
cdr3_aa: CASSESQPHTDTQYF
cdr3_nt: TGCGCCAGCAGTGAATCCCAGCCTCACACAGATACGCAGTATTTT

clone_size: -
v_call: TRBV20-1
d_call: TRBD1
j_call: TRBJ2-7
cdr3_aa: CSARKQGASYEQYF
cdr3_nt: TGCAGTGCTAGAAAGCAGGGGGCATCCTACGAGCAGTACTTC

clone_size: -
v_call: TRBV7-8
d_call: TRBD1
j_call: TRBJ2-5
cdr3_aa: CASSARTPGQGWETQYF
cdr3_nt: TGTGCCAGCAGCGCCAGAACGCCGGGACAGGGGTGGGAGACCCAGTACTTC

clone_size: -
v_call: TRBV2
d_call: -
j_call: TRBJ2-6
cdr3_aa: CASSLGAANVLTF
cdr3_nt: TGTGCCAGCAGTTTGGGCGCAGCTAACGTCCTGACTTTC

clone_size: few
v_call: TRBV28
d_call: -
j_call: TRBJ1-1
cdr3_aa: CASSEQGRNTEAFF
cdr3_nt: TGTGCCAGCAGTGAACAGGGTCGGAACACTGAAGCTTTCTTT

clone_size: -
v_call: TRBV5-1
d_call: -
j_call: TRBJ2-3
cdr3_aa: CASSFGRGSTDTRYF
cdr3_nt: -

clone_size: once
v_call: TRBV2
d_call: -
j_call: TRBJ2-5
cdr3_aa: CASGIETQYF
cdr3_nt: TGTGCCAGCGGGATAGAGACCCAGTACTTC

clone_size: many
v_call: TRBV7-8
d_call: TRBD1
j_call: TRBJ2-7
cdr3_aa: CASSPGQGRNDEQYF
cdr3_nt: TGTGCCAGCAGCCCAGGACAGGGGCGAAACGACGAGCAGTACTTC

clone_size: -
v_call: TRBV25-1
d_call: -
j_call: TRBJ1-2
cdr3_aa: CASSARVGTGYGYTF
cdr3_nt: TGTGCCAGCAGTGCAAGAGTCGGGACTGGCTATGGCTACACCTTC

clone_size: many
v_call: TRBV5-1
d_call: TRBD2
j_call: TRBJ2-7
cdr3_aa: CASSPTNGGVYEQYF
cdr3_nt: TGCGCCAGCAGCCCCACAAATGGGGGGGTCTACGAGCAGTACTTC

clone_size: once
v_call: TRBV4-1
d_call: -
j_call: TRBJ2-7
cdr3_aa: CASSQEGARSCEQYF
cdr3_nt: TGCGCCAGCAGCCAAGAAGGTGCCCGCTCCTGCGAGCAGTACTTC

clone_size: many
v_call: TRBV19
d_call: -
j_call: TRBJ1-2
cdr3_aa: CASSLIGLLDGYTF
cdr3_nt: TGTGCCAGTAGTTTGATAGGTCTGTTGGATGGCTACACCTTC